A selection of T cell receptor beta chains follows, all from one sample in a study of blood T cell repertoires in COVID-19. Sequencing was performed with immunoSEQ multiplex PCR; in TCRdb, only in-frame clones are kept and a portion is missing. The data show roughly 250,000 clones, approximately 83% seen once. The sequencing input was peripheral blood. The receptors were gathered from a person aged 65 to 79 with COVID-19, enrolled during active disease. The CDR3 runs from the conserved cysteine through the conserved F or W. The D gene is left open where the match is weak. Expanded clones get a size class; other rows say once, few or many, or leave the size out.

-	14	TRBV9	TRBD1	TRBJ1-1	CASSGGTGPFEAFF	TGTGCCAGCAGCGGGGGGACAGGACCTTTCGAAGCTTTCTTT
-	15	TRBV6-5	TRBD1	TRBJ1-2	CASSYHDRGYYGYTF	TGTGCCAGCAGTTACCACGACAGGGGGTACTATGGCTACACCTTC
once	14	TRBV6-5	-	TRBJ1-2	CASSPDSPNYGYTF	TGTGCCAGCAGCCCGGACAGCCCGAACTATGGCTACACCTTC
-	13	TRBV12-3/TRBV12-4	TRBD1	TRBJ2-1	CASSLGQYNEQFF	TGTGCCAGCAGTTTGGGACAGTACAATGAGCAGTTCTTC
-	16	TRBV19	TRBD1	TRBJ2-1	CASRADRAAFSNEQFF	TGTGCCAGTAGAGCCGACAGGGCTGCATTTAGTAATGAGCAGTTCTTC
once	15	TRBV5-1	TRBD1	TRBJ2-1	CASSLAGQGYNEQFF	TGCGCCAGCAGCTTGGCAGGACAGGGTTACAATGAGCAGTTCTTC
few	14	TRBV6-2/TRBV6-3	-	TRBJ2-3	CASSYYELTDTQYF	TGTGCCAGCAGTTACTATGAACTCACAGATACGCAGTATTTT
once	13	TRBV6-2/TRBV6-3	-	TRBJ1-2	CASSYLRTHGYTF	TGTGCCAGCAGTTACCTGAGGACTCATGGCTACACCTTC
-	15	TRBV7-9	TRBD1	TRBJ2-4	CASSHTGTVGNIQYF	TGTGCCAGCAGCCATACCGGGACAGTAGGGAACATTCAGTACTTC
-	15	TRBV15	-	TRBJ1-5	CATSNPLRSHQPQHF	TGTGCCACCAGCAATCCGCTGCGGAGCCATCAGCCCCAGCATTTT
once	18	TRBV7-3	TRBD1	TRBJ1-1	CASSPLPLRGTENTEAFF	TGTGCCAGCAGCCCCCTCCCATTACGAGGGACAGAAAACACTGAAGCTTTCTTT
-	14	TRBV19	-	TRBJ1-1	CASSIAGFGTEAFF	TGTGCCAGTAGTATCGCAGGTTTTGGCACTGAAGCTTTCTTT
-	17	TRBV30	-	TRBJ1-6	CAWTGDSRITYNSPLHF	TGTGCCTGGACGGGCGACAGCCGGATAACCTATAATTCACCCCTCCACTTT
-	15	TRBV5-1	TRBD1	TRBJ1-5	CASSSTGGSNQPQHF	TGCGCCAGCAGTTCGACAGGGGGCAGCAATCAGCCCCAGCATTTT
-	14	TRBV19	-	TRBJ1-1	CASSPAGMNTEAFF	TGTGCCAGTAGTCCCGCGGGTATGAACACTGAAGCTTTCTTT
-	14	TRBV2	-	TRBJ1-2	CASTGSLGVNGYTF	TGTGCCAGCACCGGATCGCTAGGGGTTAATGGCTACACCTTC
-	11	TRBV29-1	-	TRBJ2-5	CSVVAFETQYF	TGCAGCGTTGTGGCCTTTGAGACCCAGTACTTC
once	16	TRBV7-3	-	TRBJ2-3	CASRPGVEGVGDTQYF	TGTGCCAGCAGACCCGGGGTCGAGGGAGTTGGAGATACGCAGTATTTT
-	14	TRBV7-2	TRBD1	TRBJ2-7	CASSHGTGGHEQYF	TGTGCCAGCAGCCACGGGACAGGGGGCCACGAGCAGTACTTC
-	14	TRBV28	TRBD1	TRBJ1-6	CAAGQGAYNSPLHF	TGTGCCGCCGGACAGGGGGCATATAATTCACCCCTCCACTTT
-	16	TRBV11-2	-	TRBJ1-2	CASSLLRGQSNYGYTF	TGTGCCAGCAGCTTGCTCCGGGGTCAGTCTAACTATGGCTACACCTTC
many	13	TRBV7-3	-	TRBJ1-6	CASSLEPDSPLHF	TGTGCCAGCAGCTTAGAACCAGATTCACCCCTCCACTTT